The entry below describes one TCR beta chain. Clones were read by immunoSEQ multiplex PCR, and TCRdb kept only the in-frame ones, dropping some. The sample shows 70,000 to 75,000 clones, over 90% of them seen only once. The data derive from a study of cytomegalovirus exposure and HLA in healthy donors. Source material: PBMCs. The receptor was isolated from a young woman in good health and CMV-seronegative.

CDR3 sequence (DNA): TGTGCCAGCAGCCCGAAACAGGGGGCAAACACTGAAGCTTTCTTT. Encoded protein: CASSPKQGANTEAFF. The chain joins TRBV5-4 to TRBJ1-1; TRBD1 aligns across 9 bases. With 4 bases clipped from V and 2 bases from J, the junction kept 6 bases outside the gene matches. The length of the CDR3 is 15 residues. Per germline, CDR1 SGHNT and CDR2 YYREEE (reference sequence).